Following are 4 T cell receptor beta chains from one sample sequenced in a study of blood T cell repertoires in COVID-19. The method was immunoSEQ multiplex PCR; TCRdb's version includes in-frame clones alone and lacks a portion of them. The table lists 100,000 to 150,000 clones, around 87% of them singletons, with 3.5% to 4.5% in the top ten. The sequenced sample consisted of peripheral blood. The receptors were gathered from a woman between 55 and 75 years old with acute or convalescent COVID-19.

This chain connects TRBV6-1 to TRBJ1-1; D unclear. Germline V gene data show CDR1 as MNHNS and CDR2 as SASEGT. The CDR3 sequence is 15 residues long. V lost 3 bases, J lost 5 bases, and 16 bases lay in between. In DNA, the CDR3 is TGTGCCAGCAGTGATGGTGGAGTGGGAGGGACTGAAGCTTTCTTT. It codes for CASSDGGVGGTEAFF.

The genes are TRBV3-1 (or the pseudogene TRBV3-2) and TRBJ1-5; possible D gene TRBD1, 5 bases. From germline, CDR1 is LGHDT and CDR2 YNNKEL (reference sequence). Trimming took off 4 bases at V and 8 bases at J, with 12 bases between the two ends. This CDR3 is built from 13 residues. The CDR3 is CASSPDGQEPQHF. DNA of the CDR3: TGTGCCAGCAGCCCCGACGGACAAGAGCCCCAGCATTTT.

Remarks on this clone: Within the sample, other DNA sequences also encode this same CDR3. This chain links TRBV28 with TRBJ1-1; TRBD1 agrees at 7 bases. After removal of 2 bases from V and 2 bases from J, the junction contained 5 bases not matched to a gene. Germline lookup yields CDR1 MDHEN and CDR2 SYDVKM. This CDR3 has 15 amino acids. CDR3 DNA: TGTGCCAGCAGTTTACCGCGACAGGGAAACACTGAAGCTTTCTTT. Translating gives CASSLPRQGNTEAFF.

Here the CDR3 reads CASSEPGLAEYNEQFF. In nucleotides, the CDR3 is TGTGCCAGCAGTGAACCGGGACTAGCGGAATACAATGAGCAGTTCTTC. J is TRBJ2-1 and V is TRBV25-1; 11 bases are shared with TRBD2. After removal of 2 bases from V and 4 bases from J, the junction contained 4 bases not matched to a gene. Germline V gene lookup returns CDR1 MGHDK and CDR2 SYGVNS. The CDR3 length is 16 residues.